The sample holds many counts of the clone carrying this T cell receptor beta chain. The library targeted TCRbeta and was prepared with unique molecular identifiers. One entry per CDR3 protein, called by TCRdb with MiXCR from the PCR reads. The sample has 350,000 to 400,000 distinct CDR3 sequences; over 20% are singletons. The sample originates from a study of T-cell reconstitution after alpha-beta-depleted transplantation in children. Germline CDR1 is LGHNA and CDR2 is YNFKEQ. The CDR3 is 14 residues long. V was shortened by 1 base and J by 2 bases, with 8 bases between the two germline ends. The sequence was collected from a human donor who donated a stem cell graft to a child with acute myeloid leukemia. The material was PBMCs from the stem cell graft donor, obtained from the stem cell graft. The gene calls are TRBV4-2 and TRBJ1-1; D ambiguous. The CDR3 DNA reads TGTGCCAGCAGCCAAGGGACGGCAAACACTGAAGCTTTCTTT. Its translation is CASSQGTANTEAFF.